The TCR beta chain described here comes from a study of cytomegalovirus exposure and HLA in healthy donors. CDR1 is LNHDA, CDR2 SQIVND, per germline (reference sequence). CDR3 length equals 16 residues. The V segment lost 5 bases and the J segment 6 bases; nucleotides outside the gene matches: 10. PCR employed 60 Vbeta and 13 Jbeta primers. Assay: immunoSEQ multiplex PCR; the TCRdb copy retains only in-frame clones and omits some. The table shows 150,000 to 200,000 clones, with roughly 80% occurring only once. The source is a female donor in good health and CMV-seronegative. Sequencing was done on a sample of PBMCs. The chain couples TRBV19 to TRBJ2-1; TRBD2 aligns across 10 bases. In nucleotides, the CDR3 is TGTGCCAGTAGTGCCTCACTAGCGGGGACCTTCAATGAGCAGTTCTTC. Protein sequence: CASSASLAGTFNEQFF.